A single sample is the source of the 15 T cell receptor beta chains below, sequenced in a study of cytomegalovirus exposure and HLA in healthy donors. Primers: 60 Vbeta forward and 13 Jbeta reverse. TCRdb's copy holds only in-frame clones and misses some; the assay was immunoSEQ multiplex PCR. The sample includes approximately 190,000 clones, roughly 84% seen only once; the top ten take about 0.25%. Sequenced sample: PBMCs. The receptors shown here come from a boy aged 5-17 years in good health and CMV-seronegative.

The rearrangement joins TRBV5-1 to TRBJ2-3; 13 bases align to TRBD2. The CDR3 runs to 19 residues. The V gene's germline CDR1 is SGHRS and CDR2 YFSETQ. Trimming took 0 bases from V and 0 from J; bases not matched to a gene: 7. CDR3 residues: CASSLAPSTSGGSTDTQYF. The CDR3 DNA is TGCGCCAGCAGCTTGGCACCCTCGACTAGCGGGGGGAGCACAGATACGCAGTATTTT.

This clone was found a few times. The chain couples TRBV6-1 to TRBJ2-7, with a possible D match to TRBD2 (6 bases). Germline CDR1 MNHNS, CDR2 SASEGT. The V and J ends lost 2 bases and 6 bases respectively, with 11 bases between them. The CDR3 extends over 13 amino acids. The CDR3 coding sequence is TGTGCCAGCAGTGAATTAACTAGCCCCGAGCAGTACTTC. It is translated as CASSELTSPEQYF.

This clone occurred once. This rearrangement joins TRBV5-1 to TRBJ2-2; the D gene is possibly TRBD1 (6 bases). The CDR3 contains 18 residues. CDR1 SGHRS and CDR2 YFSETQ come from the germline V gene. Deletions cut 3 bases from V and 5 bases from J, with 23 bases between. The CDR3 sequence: CASSSLSTGSVGTGELFF. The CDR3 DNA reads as TGCGCCAGCAGCTCGCTAAGTACAGGGTCGGTAGGGACCGGGGAGCTGTTTTTT.

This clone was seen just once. Here the CDR3 reads CASSPGTGGYGYTF. The CDR3 DNA reads as TGTGCCAGCAGCCCCGGAACAGGGGGCTATGGCTACACCTTC. The genes are TRBV7-3 and TRBJ1-2; 8 positions agree with TRBD1. Trimming removed 5 bases from V and 4 bases from J; junction bases left unmatched: 6. Germline lookup yields CDR1 SGHTA and CDR2 FQGTGA. The CDR3 sequence is 14 residues long.

In DNA form, the CDR3 reads TGCGCCAGCAGCCATCCGGGACAGGACGATGAGCAGTTCTTC. Translation gives CASSHPGQDDEQFF. The V gene is TRBV4-1, the J gene TRBJ2-1; TRBD1 aligns across 8 bases. The length of the CDR3 is 14 residues. Germline CDR1 reads MGHRA; CDR2 reads YSYEKL. V gave up 3 bases and J gave up 8 bases; unmatched junction bases: 6.

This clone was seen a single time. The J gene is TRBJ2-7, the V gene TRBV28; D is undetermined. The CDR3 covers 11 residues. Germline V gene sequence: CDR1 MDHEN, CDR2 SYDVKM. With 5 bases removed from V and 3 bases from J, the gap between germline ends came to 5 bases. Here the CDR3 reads CASSVNYEQYF. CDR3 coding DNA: TGTGCCAGCAGTGTTAACTACGAGCAGTACTTC. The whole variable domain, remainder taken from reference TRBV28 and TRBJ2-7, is DVKVTQSSRYLVKRTGEKVFLECVQDMDHENMFWYRQDPGLGLRLIYFSYDVKMKEKGDIPEGYSVSREKKERFSLILESASTNQTSMYLCASSVNYEQYFGPGTRLTVT.

This CDR3 is CASSLAGTSEETQYF. The CDR3 region has the DNA TGTGCCAGCAGCTTGGCCGGGACTAGCGAAGAGACCCAGTACTTC. The chain couples TRBV5-4 to TRBJ2-5, with 10 bases fitting TRBD2. The CDR3 extends over 15 amino acids. Looked up from germline, CDR1 is SGHNT and CDR2 is YYREEE (reference sequence). Germline trimming cut 0 bases from V and 3 bases from J; bases unmatched to any gene: 2. Complete variable domain (other parts from reference TRBV5-4 and TRBJ2-5): ETGVTQSPTHLIKTRGQQVTLRCSSQSGHNTVSWYQQALGQGPQFIFQYYREEENGRGNFPPRFSGLQFPNYSSELNVNALELDDSALYLCASSLAGTSEETQYFGPGTRLLVL.

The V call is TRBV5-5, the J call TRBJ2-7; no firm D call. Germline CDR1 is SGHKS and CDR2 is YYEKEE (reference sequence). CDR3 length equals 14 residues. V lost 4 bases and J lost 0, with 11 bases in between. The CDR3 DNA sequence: TGTGCCAGCAGCCAAGCACCCTACTCCTACGAGCAGTACTTC. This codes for CASSQAPYSYEQYF.

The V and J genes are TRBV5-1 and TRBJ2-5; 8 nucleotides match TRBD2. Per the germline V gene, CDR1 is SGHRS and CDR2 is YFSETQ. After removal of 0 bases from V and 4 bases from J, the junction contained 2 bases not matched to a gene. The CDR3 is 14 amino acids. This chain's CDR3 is CASSLDRGGETQYF. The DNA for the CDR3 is TGCGCCAGCAGCTTGGATCGGGGGGGAGAGACCCAGTACTTC. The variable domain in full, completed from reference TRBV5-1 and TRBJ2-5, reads KAGVTQTPRYLIKTRGQQVTLSCSPISGHRSVSWYQQTPGQGLQFLFEYFSETQRNKGNFPGRFSGRQFSNSRSEMNVSTLELGDSALYLCASSLDRGGETQYFGPGTRLLVL.

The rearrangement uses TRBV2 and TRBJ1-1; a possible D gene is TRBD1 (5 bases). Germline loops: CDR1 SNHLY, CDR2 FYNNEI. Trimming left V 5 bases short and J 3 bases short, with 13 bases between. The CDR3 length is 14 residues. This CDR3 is CASSPGTFDTEAFF. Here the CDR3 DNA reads TGTGCCAGCAGTCCCGGGACTTTTGACACTGAAGCTTTCTTT.

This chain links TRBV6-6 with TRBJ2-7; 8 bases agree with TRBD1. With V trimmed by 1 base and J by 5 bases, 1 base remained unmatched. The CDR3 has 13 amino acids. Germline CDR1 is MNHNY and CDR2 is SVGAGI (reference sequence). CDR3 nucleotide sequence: TGTGCCAGCAGTTACTACAGGGGGAACGAGCAGTACTTC. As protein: CASSYYRGNEQYF.

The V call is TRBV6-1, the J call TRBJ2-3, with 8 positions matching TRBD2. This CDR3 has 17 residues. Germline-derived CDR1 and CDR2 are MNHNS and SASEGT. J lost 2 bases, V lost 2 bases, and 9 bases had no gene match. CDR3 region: CASSENSAGGPTDTQYF. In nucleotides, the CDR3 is TGTGCCAGCAGTGAAAATTCGGCGGGAGGACCCACAGATACGCAGTATTTT.

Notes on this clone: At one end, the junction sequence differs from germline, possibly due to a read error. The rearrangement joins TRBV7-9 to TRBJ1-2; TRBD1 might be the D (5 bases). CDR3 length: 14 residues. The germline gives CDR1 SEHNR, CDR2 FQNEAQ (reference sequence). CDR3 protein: CSSSQWGVSYGYTF. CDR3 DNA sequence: TGTTCCAGCAGCCAGTGGGGGGTGAGCTATGGCTACACCTTC. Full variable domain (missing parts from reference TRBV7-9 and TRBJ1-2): DTGVSQNPRHKITKRGQNVTFRCDPISEHNRLYWYRQTLGQGPEFLTYFQNEAQLEKSRLLSDRFSAERPKGSFSTLEIQRTEQGDSAMYLCSSSQWGVSYGYTFGSGTRLTVV.

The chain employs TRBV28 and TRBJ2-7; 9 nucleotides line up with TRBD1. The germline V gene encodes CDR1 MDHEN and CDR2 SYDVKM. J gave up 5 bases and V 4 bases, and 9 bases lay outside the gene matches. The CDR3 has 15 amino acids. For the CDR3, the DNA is TGTGCCAGCAGTTCACCGGGACAGGGTTTCGACGAGCAGTACTTC. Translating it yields CASSSPGQGFDEQYF. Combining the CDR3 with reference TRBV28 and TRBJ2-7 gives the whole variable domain DVKVTQSSRYLVKRTGEKVFLECVQDMDHENMFWYRQDPGLGLRLIYFSYDVKMKEKGDIPEGYSVSREKKERFSLILESASTNQTSMYLCASSSPGQGFDEQYFGPGTRLTVT.

The CDR3 spells CASSVGAGTYEQYF. The CDR3 region has the DNA TGCGCCAGCAGCGTGGGTGCGGGCACCTACGAGCAGTACTTC. The chain employs TRBV5-1 and TRBJ2-7; D might be TRBD2 (5 bases). This CDR3 contains 14 residues. Per germline, CDR1 SGHRS and CDR2 YFSETQ. The V end was cut by 4 bases, the J end by 2 bases, with 13 bases between.